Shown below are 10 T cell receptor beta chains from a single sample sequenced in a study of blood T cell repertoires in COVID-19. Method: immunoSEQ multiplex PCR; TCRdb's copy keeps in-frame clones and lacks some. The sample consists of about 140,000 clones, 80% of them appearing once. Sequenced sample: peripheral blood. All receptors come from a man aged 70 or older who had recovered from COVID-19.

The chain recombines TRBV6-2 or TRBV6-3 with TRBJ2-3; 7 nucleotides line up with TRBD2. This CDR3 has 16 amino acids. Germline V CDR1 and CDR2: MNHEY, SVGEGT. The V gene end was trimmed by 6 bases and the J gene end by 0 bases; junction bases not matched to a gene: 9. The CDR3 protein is CASRPILALSTDTQYF. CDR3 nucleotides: TGTGCCAGCAGACCTATACTAGCGCTTAGCACAGATACGCAGTATTTT.

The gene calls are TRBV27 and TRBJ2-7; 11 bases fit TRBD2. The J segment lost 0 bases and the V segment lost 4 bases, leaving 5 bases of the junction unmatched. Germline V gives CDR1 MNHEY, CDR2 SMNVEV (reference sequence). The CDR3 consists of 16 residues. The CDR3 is CASSSLTSGSSYEQYF. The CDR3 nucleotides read TGTGCCAGCAGTTCGTTAACTAGCGGGAGCTCCTACGAGCAGTACTTC.

The CDR3 nucleotides read TGCAGTGTTGACTATAATGAAAAACTGTTTTTT. Amino acids: CSVDYNEKLFF. This rearrangement joins TRBV20-1 to TRBJ1-4; D remains unclear. The germline V gene encodes CDR1 DFQATT and CDR2 SNEGSKA (reference sequence). Trimming took off 7 bases at V and 4 bases at J, with 7 bases between the two ends. This CDR3 is 11 amino acids long.

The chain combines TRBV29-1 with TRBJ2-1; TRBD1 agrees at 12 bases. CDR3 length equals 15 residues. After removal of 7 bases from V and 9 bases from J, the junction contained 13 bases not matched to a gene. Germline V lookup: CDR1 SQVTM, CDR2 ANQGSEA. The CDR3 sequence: CSAWDRGPIRSEQFF. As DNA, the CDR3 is TGCAGCGCCTGGGACAGGGGGCCAATTAGGTCTGAGCAGTTCTTC.

The CDR3 reads CASSSHRGAGDTQYF. The CDR3 region has the DNA TGTGCCAGCAGTTCGCATCGGGGGGCAGGCGATACGCAGTATTTT. The V gene is TRBV6-2 or TRBV6-3, the J gene TRBJ2-3; perhaps TRBD2 as D (7 bases). V gave up 4 bases and J gave up 6 bases, with 17 bases separating them. The CDR3 is 15 residues long. Germline CDR1 reads MNHEY; CDR2 reads SVGEGT.

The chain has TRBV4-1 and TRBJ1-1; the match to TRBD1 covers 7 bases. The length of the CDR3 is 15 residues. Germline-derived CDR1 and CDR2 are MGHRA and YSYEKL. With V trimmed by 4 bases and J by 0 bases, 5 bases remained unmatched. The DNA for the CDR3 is TGCGCCAGCAGCCCACAGGGGTCCCTGAACACTGAAGCTTTCTTT. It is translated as CASSPQGSLNTEAFF.

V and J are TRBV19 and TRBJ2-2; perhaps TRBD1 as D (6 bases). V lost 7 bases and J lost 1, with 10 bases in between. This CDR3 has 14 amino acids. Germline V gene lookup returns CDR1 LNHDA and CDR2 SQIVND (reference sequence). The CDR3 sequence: CASIADRNTGELFF. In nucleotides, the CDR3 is TGTGCCAGTATCGCGGACAGGAACACCGGGGAGCTGTTTTTT.

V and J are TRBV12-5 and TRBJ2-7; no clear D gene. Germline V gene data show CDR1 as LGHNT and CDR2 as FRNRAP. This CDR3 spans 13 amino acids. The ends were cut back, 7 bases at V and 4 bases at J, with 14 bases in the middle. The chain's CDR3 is CASAKAGSYEQYF. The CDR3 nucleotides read TGTGCTAGTGCCAAGGCAGGATCTTACGAGCAGTACTTC.

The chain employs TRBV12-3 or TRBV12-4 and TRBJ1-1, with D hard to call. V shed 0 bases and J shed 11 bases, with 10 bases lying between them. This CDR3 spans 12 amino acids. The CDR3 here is CASSLARFGAFF. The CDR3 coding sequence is TGTGCCAGCAGTTTAGCGCGTTTCGGGGCTTTCTTT.

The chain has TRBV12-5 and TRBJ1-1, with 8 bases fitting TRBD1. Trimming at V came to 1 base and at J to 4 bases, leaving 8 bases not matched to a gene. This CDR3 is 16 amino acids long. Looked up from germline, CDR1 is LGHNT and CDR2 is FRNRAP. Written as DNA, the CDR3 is TGTGCTAGTGGTTTGGACGGACAGGGCGCCGGCACTGAAGCTTTCTTT. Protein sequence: CASGLDGQGAGTEAFF.